This is a list of T cell receptor beta chains from one sample in a study of T-cell reconstitution after alpha-beta-depleted transplantation in children. Each CDR3 protein gets one entry after TCRdb re-called the PCR reads with MiXCR. This sample yields more than 85,000 distinct CDR3 sequences, of which around 10% are seen a single time; about 7.3% belongs to the top ten. Material: PBMCs from the stem cell graft donor, obtained from the stem cell graft. Receptor source: a human donor who donated a stem cell graft to a child with acute lymphoblastic leukemia. Each CDR3 is given with its conserved first and last residue. A D gene is named only where the DNA matches it firmly. Only part of the rows carry a size: once, few, many, or a class if the clone is expanded.

CDR3 protein	CDR3 DNA	D gene	J gene	V gene	clone size
CASSLGIGTGGVGTEAFF	TGTGCCAGCAGCTTAGGGATTGGGACAGGGGGCGTCGGCACTGAAGCTTTCTTT	TRBD1	TRBJ1-1	TRBV11-2	many
CASSAATWVSGNTIYF	TGCGCCAGCAGCGCCGCTACCTGGGTGAGCGGAAACACCATATATTTT	NA	TRBJ1-3	TRBV5-1	many
CASSLEASGRVDTQYF	TGCGCCAGCAGCTTGGAGGCTAGCGGGAGAGTAGATACGCAGTATTTT	TRBD2	TRBJ2-3	TRBV5-1	many
CASSLEPRDRGYEQYF	TGTGCCAGCAGCCTAGAGCCCCGGGACAGGGGCTACGAGCAGTACTTC	TRBD1	TRBJ2-7	TRBV3-1	many
CASSPRDRNYEQYF	TGTGCCAGCAGCCCCCGGGACAGAAACTACGAGCAGTACTTC	TRBD1	TRBJ2-7	TRBV7-3	many
CSARELGEQPQHF	TGCAGTGCTAGAGAGCTTGGAGAACAGCCCCAGCATTTT	NA	TRBJ1-5	TRBV20-1	many
CASSNPGQFNSPLHF	TGTGCCAGCAGCAATCCGGGACAGTTTAATTCACCCCTCCACTTT	TRBD1	TRBJ1-6	TRBV5-6	many
CASSYSKASGAYEQYF	TGTGCCAGCAGTTACTCGAAGGCTAGCGGGGCCTACGAGCAGTACTTC	TRBD2	TRBJ2-7	TRBV6-2/TRBV6-3	many
CASSLTAGAGTQYF	TGCGCCAGCAGCCTGACAGCGGGCGCGGGGACCCAGTACTTC	NA	TRBJ2-5	TRBV5-1	many
CSVVRTSGNIIYNEQFF	TGCAGCGTTGTCAGGACTAGCGGGAATATTATCTACAATGAGCAGTTCTTC	TRBD2	TRBJ2-1	TRBV29-1	many
CASSLTRSETQYF	TGTGCCAGCAGCTTAACCAGGTCGGAGACCCAGTACTTC	NA	TRBJ2-5	TRBV7-9	many
CASSVGPNTEAFF	TGTGCCAGCAGTGTCGGACCGAACACTGAAGCTTTCTTT	NA	TRBJ1-1	TRBV12-3/TRBV12-4	NA
CAWIGFAGNTEAFF	TGTGCCTGGATCGGGTTCGCAGGGAACACTGAAGCTTTCTTT	NA	TRBJ1-1	TRBV30	many
CAWSVRRRSYNEQFF	TGTGCCTGGAGTGTACGCCGGCGGTCCTACAATGAGCAGTTCTTC	NA	TRBJ2-1	TRBV30	many
CASTRGSTDTQYF	TGTGCCTCTACGAGGGGAAGCACAGATACGCAGTATTTT	NA	TRBJ2-3	TRBV10-3	many
CASSQDSPYEQYF	TGTGCCAGCAGCCAGGACAGTCCCTACGAGCAGTACTTC	NA	TRBJ2-7	TRBV7-8	many
CASSPEGQPQHF	TGTGCCAGCTCACCAGAGGGGCAGCCCCAGCATTTT	NA	TRBJ1-5	TRBV18	NA
CASSEGTGVRDTGELFF	TGTGCCAGCAGTGAAGGGACAGGGGTTAGAGACACCGGGGAGCTGTTTTTT	TRBD1	TRBJ2-2	TRBV2	many
CASSWAAGTTFF	NA	NA	TRBJ1-1	TRBV6-5	many
CSASPSSGGSYEQYF	TGCAGTGCTAGCCCTTCTAGCGGGGGCTCCTACGAGCAGTACTTC	TRBD2	TRBJ2-7	TRBV20-1	many
CATGGAGDGYEQYF	TGTGCCACCGGGGGAGCGGGAGATGGCTACGAGCAGTACTTC	TRBD2	TRBJ2-7	TRBV24-1	few
CASSSYGEQYF	TGTGCCAGCAGTTCGTACGGGGAGCAGTACTTC	NA	TRBJ2-7	TRBV12-3/TRBV12-4	many
CASSYYPGELFF	TGTGCCAGCAGTTACTATCCTGGGGAGCTGTTTTTT	NA	TRBJ2-2	TRBV6-5	NA
CASSLGGGGTYGYTF	TGTGCCAGCAGTTTAGGGGGAGGGGGTACTTATGGCTACACCTTC	NA	TRBJ1-2	TRBV28	NA
CASSLEGGQIQPQHF	TGTGCCAGCAGTTTAGAGGGGGGGCAGATCCAGCCCCAGCATTTT	NA	TRBJ1-5	TRBV12-3/TRBV12-4	many
CASSYRRDMYEQYF	TGTGCCAGCAGTTACCGTAGGGACATGTACGAGCAGTACTTC	NA	TRBJ2-7	TRBV6-5	NA
CASSLSGGARGYTF	TGTGCCAGCAGTTTGTCGGGAGGGGCTAGGGGCTACACCTTC	NA	TRBJ1-2	TRBV27	many
CASTGRAIQETQYF	TGCGCCAGCACGGGGAGGGCTATCCAAGAGACCCAGTACTTC	TRBD2	TRBJ2-5	TRBV5-1	NA
CASSRTGGSSYNEQFF	TGCGCCAGCAGCCGCACGGGGGGGAGCTCCTACAATGAGCAGTTCTTC	TRBD2	TRBJ2-1	TRBV5-1	many
CSVEGDTSSGNTIYF	TGCAGCGTTGAAGGGGACACGAGCTCTGGAAACACCATATATTTT	NA	TRBJ1-3	TRBV29-1	many
CASSSGMMAGELFF	TGTGCCAGCAGTTCGGGGATGATGGCCGGGGAGCTGTTTTTT	NA	TRBJ2-2	TRBV5-8	many
CASSLAGRGISTDTQYF	TGTGCCAGCAGCTTAGCGGGGAGGGGGATAAGCACAGATACGCAGTATTTT	NA	TRBJ2-3	TRBV7-2	many
CSVSKGKVGQYF	TGCAGCGTTAGTAAGGGGAAGGTGGGGCAGTATTTT	NA	TRBJ2-3	TRBV20-1	many
CASGVLSTDTQYF	TGTGCCTCGGGAGTTTTGAGCACAGATACGCAGTATTTT	NA	TRBJ2-3	TRBV12-3/TRBV12-4	many
CASSKAVLGQGKKNGYTF	TGTGCCAGCAGCAAAGCGGTACTAGGACAGGGAAAAAAAAATGGCTACACCTTC	NA	TRBJ1-2	TRBV21-1	many
CASSTRTGRDQPQHF	TGTGCCAGCAGCACCAGGACAGGGCGAGATCAGCCCCAGCATTTT	TRBD1	TRBJ1-5	TRBV7-8	many
CASGVLQGEAFF	TGTGCCAGCGGGGTCCTACAGGGGGAAGCTTTCTTT	TRBD1	TRBJ1-1	TRBV12-3/TRBV12-4	many
CASSLLAGAGFNEQFF	TGTGCCAGCAGCTTGCTAGCGGGGGCGGGGTTCAATGAGCAGTTCTTC	TRBD2	TRBJ2-1	TRBV7-9	many
CASSVRDYHYNEQFF	TGTGCCAGCAGCGTCCGGGACTACCATTACAATGAGCAGTTCTTC	TRBD2	TRBJ2-1	TRBV9	many
CASSATSGGTQYF	TGTGCCAGCAGTGCTACCTCGGGGGGCACCCAGTACTTC	NA	TRBJ2-5	TRBV27	many
CASSPLVHEQFF	TGTGCCAGCAGTCCACTAGTCCATGAGCAGTTCTTC	NA	TRBJ2-1	TRBV28	NA
CASSLDSGGWGTEAFF	TGCGCCAGCAGCTTGGATTCAGGTGGTTGGGGCACTGAAGCTTTCTTT	NA	TRBJ1-1	TRBV5-1	NA
CASSSTGTAKPQHF	TGTGCCAGCAGCTCTACCGGGACAGCAAAGCCCCAGCATTTT	TRBD1	TRBJ1-5	TRBV5-6	NA
CASSQEFGSQGQYF	TGCGCCAGCAGCCAAGAGTTTGGGTCCCAAGGGCAGTATTTT	NA	TRBJ2-3	TRBV4-3	many
CASSPGRITGELFF	TGTGCCAGCAGCCCGGGACGGATTACCGGGGAGCTGTTTTTT	NA	TRBJ2-2	TRBV3-1	many
CASSLVGTHSSYEQYF	TGCGCCAGCAGCTTGGTCGGGACACATAGCTCCTACGAGCAGTACTTC	NA	TRBJ2-7	TRBV5-1	many
CASSLTGSGANVLTF	TGTGCCAGCAGTTTGACAGGGTCTGGGGCCAACGTCCTGACTTTC	TRBD1	TRBJ2-6	TRBV28	NA
CSAREVLGGGSQETQYF	TGCAGTGCTAGAGAGGTCTTAGGCGGGGGCTCCCAAGAGACCCAGTACTTC	NA	TRBJ2-5	TRBV20-1	many
CSPIHPRGQETQYF	TGCAGTCCTATACACCCCAGGGGCCAAGAGACCCAGTACTTC	NA	TRBJ2-5	TRBV20-1	many
CASSQDWGGQNTGELFF	TGTGCCAGCAGCCAAGATTGGGGGGGACAGAACACCGGGGAGCTGTTTTTT	NA	TRBJ2-2	TRBV3-1	many
CASHASGGYTF	TGCGCCAGCCACGCGTCGGGCGGCTACACCTTC	NA	TRBJ1-2	TRBV5-1	many
CSARDPRDRGYEQYF	TGCAGTGCTAGAGACCCCCGGGACAGGGGGTACGAGCAGTACTTC	TRBD1	TRBJ2-7	TRBV20-1	many
CSASMGNQPQHF	TGCAGTGCTAGCATGGGAAATCAGCCCCAGCATTTT	NA	TRBJ1-5	TRBV20-1	many
CASCLYQGNTGELFF	TGTGCCAGCTGCCTTTATCAGGGAAACACCGGGGAGCTGTTTTTT	NA	TRBJ2-2	TRBV4-2	many
CASSLARGTGATFQETQYF	TGTGCCAGCAGCTTAGCCAGGGGGACAGGGGCTACATTCCAAGAGACCCAGTACTTC	TRBD1	TRBJ2-5	TRBV7-8	NA
CASTGQGRRNQPQHF	TGTGCCAGCACTGGACAGGGACGACGCAATCAGCCCCAGCATTTT	TRBD1	TRBJ1-5	TRBV28	many
CSVDIGWSSYNEQFF	TGCAGCGTTGATATCGGCTGGAGCTCCTACAATGAGCAGTTCTTC	NA	TRBJ2-1	TRBV29-1	many
CASSLEPGRLAEAFF	TGCGCCAGCAGCTTGGAGCCGGGCCGGTTAGCTGAAGCTTTCTTT	NA	TRBJ1-1	TRBV5-1	many
CASSRDTTLIRDYGYTF	TGCGCCAGCAGCCGAGACACCACTCTTATACGGGACTATGGCTACACCTTC	NA	TRBJ1-2	TRBV4-3	many